The rows below give T cell receptor beta chains drawn from one sample of a study of CD8+CD57+ T cells in acquired aplastic anemia. Via MiXCR, TCRdb re-called the reads, giving one row per CDR3 protein. The profile shows about 210,000 distinct CDR3 sequences, 30% to 35% of them singletons. Source material: sorted CD4+, CD8+, or CD8+CD57+ T cells (not recorded which) from PBMCs. Source of these receptors: a human donor in good health, serving as a control. CDR3s include the opening cysteine and the closing phenylalanine or tryptophan. Fields, in order: clone size, D gene, J gene, V gene, CDR3 DNA, CDR3 protein. A D gene is named only where the DNA matches it firmly. Clone size appears in some rows only: once, few, many, or a class for an expanded clone.

>NA|NA|TRBJ2-2|TRBV18
TGTGCCAGCTCACCCACACAGTTCGCCGGGGAGCTGTTTTTT
CASSPTQFAGELFF
>few|NA|TRBJ1-5|TRBV6-1
TGTGCCAGCGGCAAAGATAGCAGCAATCAGCCCCAGCATTTT
CASGKDSSNQPQHF
>many|NA|TRBJ1-2|TRBV29-1
TGCAGCGTTGAAAGGGTAGAGGAGGTTCCTAACTATGGCTACACCTTC
CSVERVEEVPNYGYTF
>NA|NA|TRBJ1-1|TRBV5-5
TGTGCCAGCGGGCAATCGGCGAACACTGAAGCTTTCTTT
CASGQSANTEAFF
>NA|NA|TRBJ2-4|TRBV20-1
TGCAGTGCGCCGGTAAACGGTCTAGCCAAAAACATTCAGTACTTC
CSAPVNGLAKNIQYF
>NA|NA|TRBJ1-6|TRBV10-3
TGTGCCATCAGGACTACAGGGAGTTCACCCCTCCACTTT
CAIRTTGSSPLHF
>many|NA|TRBJ2-3|TRBV19
TGTGCCAGTAGTGGGAGTAGCACAGATACGCAGTATTTT
CASSGSSTDTQYF
>NA|NA|TRBJ2-5|TRBV10-1
TGCGCCAGCAGTGAGTCGAACAGCAAGGAGACCCAGTACTTC
CASSESNSKETQYF
>NA|NA|TRBJ2-5|TRBV12-5
TGTGCTAGTGGACGTTTCGATGCGGAGACCCAGTACTTC
CASGRFDAETQYF
>many|NA|TRBJ2-2|TRBV10-1
TGCGCCAGCAGTGAGGGTGGTCTCCGGGAGCTGTTTTTT
CASSEGGLRELFF
>few|TRBD2|TRBJ2-1|TRBV5-1
TGCGCCAGCAGCTTGGCACTAGCGGAAAACAATGAGCAGTTCTTC
CASSLALAENNEQFF
>few|NA|TRBJ2-5|TRBV5-1
TGCGCCAGCAGCTTGCGGGCCCAACCAGAGACCCAGTACTTC
CASSLRAQPETQYF
>many|NA|TRBJ1-2|TRBV6-5
TGTGCCAGCAGTTACAAGGGAGAAGGCTACACCTTC
CASSYKGEGYTF
>NA|TRBD1|TRBJ2-2|TRBV10-3
TGTGCCATCAGTTCGACAACAGGGGGCTCGAACACCGGGGAGCTGTTTTTT
CAISSTTGGSNTGELFF
>many|TRBD1|TRBJ1-1|TRBV19
TGTGCCAGTAGGGACAGGGACGGGGACACTGAAGCTTTCTTT
CASRDRDGDTEAFF
>many|NA|TRBJ2-4|TRBV29-1
TGCAGCGTTGGGATACTAGCCAAAAACATTCAGTACTTC
CSVGILAKNIQYF
>many|TRBD2|TRBJ2-2|TRBV20-1
TGCAGTGCTAGATCGGGAGGACCGAACACCGGGGAGCTGTTTTTT
CSARSGGPNTGELFF
>NA|NA|TRBJ2-7|TRBV13
TGTGCCAGCAGCCCAAACCTGCGGGGGCTTTCCTACGAGCAGTACTTC
CASSPNLRGLSYEQYF
>NA|NA|TRBJ2-7|TRBV25-1
TGTGCCAGCAGTGCTTGCACCGGGACTGAATCCTACGAGCAGTACTTC
CASSACTGTESYEQYF
>few|TRBD2|TRBJ2-1|TRBV6-4
TGTGCCAGCAGTGGCGGGAGCGGTTGGGAGCAGTTCTTC
CASSGGSGWEQFF
>many|NA|TRBJ2-1|TRBV7-6
TGTGCCAGCAGCTTAGGGAGTTGGTCCTACAATGAGCAGTTCTTC
CASSLGSWSYNEQFF
>NA|TRBD1|TRBJ1-4|TRBV10-3
TGTGCCATCAGCAGGGGGTTAGGGACTAATGAAAAACTGTTTTTT
CAISRGLGTNEKLFF
>NA|NA|TRBJ1-1|TRBV2
TGTGCCAGCTCACCATACGGAGTCCAGAACACTGAAGCTTTCTTT
CASSPYGVQNTEAFF
>many|NA|TRBJ1-3|TRBV4-1
TGCGCCAGCAGCCAAGTGCACGCTGGAAACACCATATATTTT
CASSQVHAGNTIYF
>many|TRBD1|TRBJ1-4|TRBV15
TGTGCCACCAGCAGAGCCTGGACAGGGAGGAGCATAGATGAAAAACTGTTTTTT
CATSRAWTGRSIDEKLFF
>NA|TRBD1|TRBJ1-3|TRBV11-2
TGTGCCAGCAGTTCAACAGGGGACTCTGGAAACACCATATATTTT
CASSSTGDSGNTIYF
>NA|TRBD1|TRBJ2-7|TRBV11-2
TGTGCCAGCAGCCCAATTATCGGGACAGGGGACTACGAGCAGTACTTC
CASSPIIGTGDYEQYF
>many|NA|TRBJ1-6|TRBV2
TGTGCCAGCAGTGAGTTGTGGAGAAGGGGCTATAATTCACCCCTCCACTTT
CASSELWRRGYNSPLHF
>many|NA|TRBJ1-5|TRBV20-1
TGCAGTGCTAGAGATGAGGCCCTTGGTCAGCCCCAGCATTTT
CSARDEALGQPQHF